This T cell receptor beta chain was observed in a study of T cell changes during pregnancy in multiple sclerosis. Using immunoSEQ multiplex PCR, the repertoire was profiled, and TCRdb retains in-frame clones only, with some absent. The sample contains some 120,000 clones, about 93% of which appear only once. Germline V CDR1 and CDR2: SGHAT, FQNNGV. There are 14 residues in the CDR3. Trimming left V 2 bases short and J 3 bases short, with 10 bases between. V is TRBV11-2 and J is TRBJ2-5; TRBD2 is a possible D gene (5 bases). The TCR was taken from a female donor with multiple sclerosis, enrolled in a pregnancy study. The material was peripheral blood, obtained in the third trimester of pregnancy. CDR3 DNA: TGTGCCAGCAGCTTATTCTCCGGGAAAGAGACCCAGTACTTC. Translated, it gives CASSLFSGKETQYF.